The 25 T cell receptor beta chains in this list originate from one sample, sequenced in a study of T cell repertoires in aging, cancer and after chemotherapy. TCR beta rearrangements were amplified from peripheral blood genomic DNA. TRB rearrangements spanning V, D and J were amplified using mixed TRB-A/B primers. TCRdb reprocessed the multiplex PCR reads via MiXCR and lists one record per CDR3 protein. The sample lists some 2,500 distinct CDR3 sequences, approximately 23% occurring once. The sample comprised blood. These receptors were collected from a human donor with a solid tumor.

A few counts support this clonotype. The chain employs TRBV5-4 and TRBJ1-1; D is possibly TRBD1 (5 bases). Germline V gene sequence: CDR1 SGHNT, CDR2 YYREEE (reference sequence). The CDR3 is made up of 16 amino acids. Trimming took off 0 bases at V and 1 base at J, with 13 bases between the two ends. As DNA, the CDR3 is TGTGCCAGCAGCTTGGATTGGGGGAGTTCGAACACTGAAGCTTTCTTT. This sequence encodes CASSLDWGSSNTEAFF.

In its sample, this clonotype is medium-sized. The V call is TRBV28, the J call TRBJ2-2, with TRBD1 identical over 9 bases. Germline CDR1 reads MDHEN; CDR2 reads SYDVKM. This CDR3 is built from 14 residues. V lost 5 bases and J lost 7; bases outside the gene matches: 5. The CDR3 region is CASSPGQGGGELFF. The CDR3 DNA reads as TGTGCCAGCAGTCCGGGACAGGGTGGCGGGGAGCTGTTTTTT.

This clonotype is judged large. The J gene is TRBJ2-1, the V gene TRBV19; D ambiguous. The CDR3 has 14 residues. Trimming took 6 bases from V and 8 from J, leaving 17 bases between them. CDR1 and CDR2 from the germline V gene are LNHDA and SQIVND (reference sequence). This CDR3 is CASRAIPVRDEQFF. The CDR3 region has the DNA TGTGCCAGTAGAGCGATTCCCGTAAGGGATGAGCAGTTCTTC. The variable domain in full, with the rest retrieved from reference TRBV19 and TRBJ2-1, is DGGITQSPKYLFRKEGQNVTLSCEQNLNHDAMYWYRQDPGQGLRLIYYSQIVNDFQKGDIAEGYSVSREKKESFPLTVTSAQKNPTAFYLCASRAIPVRDEQFFGPGTRLTVL.

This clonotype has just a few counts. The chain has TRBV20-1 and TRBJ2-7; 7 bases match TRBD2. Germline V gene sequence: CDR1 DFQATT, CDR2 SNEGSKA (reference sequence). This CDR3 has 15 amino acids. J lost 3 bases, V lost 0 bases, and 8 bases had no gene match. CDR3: CSARDMGEGRYEQYF. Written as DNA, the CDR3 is TGCAGTGCTAGAGATATGGGGGAGGGCCGCTACGAGCAGTACTTC.

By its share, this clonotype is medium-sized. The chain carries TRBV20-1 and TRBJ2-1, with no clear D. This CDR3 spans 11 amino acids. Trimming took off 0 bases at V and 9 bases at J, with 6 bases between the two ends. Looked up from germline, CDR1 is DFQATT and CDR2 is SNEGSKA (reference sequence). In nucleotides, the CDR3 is TGCAGTGCTAGAGATTGGAGTGAGCAGTTCTTC. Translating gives CSARDWSEQFF.

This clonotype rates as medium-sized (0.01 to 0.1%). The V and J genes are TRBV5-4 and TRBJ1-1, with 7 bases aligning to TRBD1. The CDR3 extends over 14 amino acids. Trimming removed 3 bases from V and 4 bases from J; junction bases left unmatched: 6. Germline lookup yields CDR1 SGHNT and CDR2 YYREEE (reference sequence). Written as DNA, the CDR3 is TGTGCCAGCAGCTGGGACAGCCTCGGCACTGAAGCTTTCTTT. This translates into CASSWDSLGTEAFF.

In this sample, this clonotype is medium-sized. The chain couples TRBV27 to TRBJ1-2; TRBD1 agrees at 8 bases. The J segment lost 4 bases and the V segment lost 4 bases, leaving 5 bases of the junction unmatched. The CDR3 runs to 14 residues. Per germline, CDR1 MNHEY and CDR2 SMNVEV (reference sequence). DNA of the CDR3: TGTGCCAGCAGTTCCTACAGGGGGAGCTATGGCTACACCTTC. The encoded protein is CASSSYRGSYGYTF.

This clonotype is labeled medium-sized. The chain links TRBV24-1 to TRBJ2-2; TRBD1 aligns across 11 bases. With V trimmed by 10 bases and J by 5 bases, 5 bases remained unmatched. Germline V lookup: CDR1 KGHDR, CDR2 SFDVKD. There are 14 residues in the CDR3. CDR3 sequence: CATRGQGATGELFF. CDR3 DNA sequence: TGTGCCACTAGAGGACAGGGGGCAACCGGGGAGCTGTTTTTT.

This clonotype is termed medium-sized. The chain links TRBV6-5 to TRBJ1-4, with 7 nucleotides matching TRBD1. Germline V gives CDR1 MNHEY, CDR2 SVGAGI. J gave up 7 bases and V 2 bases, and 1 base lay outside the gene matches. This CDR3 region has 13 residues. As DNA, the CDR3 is TGTGCCAGCAGTTACGGGACAGTTGAAAAACTGTTTTTT. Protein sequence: CASSYGTVEKLFF.

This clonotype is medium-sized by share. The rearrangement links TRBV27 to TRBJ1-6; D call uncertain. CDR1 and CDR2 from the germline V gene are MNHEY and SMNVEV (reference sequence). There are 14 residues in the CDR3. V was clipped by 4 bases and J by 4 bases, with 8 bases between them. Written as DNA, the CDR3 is TGTGCCAGCAGTTGGGAGGGTTATAATTCACCCCTCCACTTT. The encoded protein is CASSWEGYNSPLHF.

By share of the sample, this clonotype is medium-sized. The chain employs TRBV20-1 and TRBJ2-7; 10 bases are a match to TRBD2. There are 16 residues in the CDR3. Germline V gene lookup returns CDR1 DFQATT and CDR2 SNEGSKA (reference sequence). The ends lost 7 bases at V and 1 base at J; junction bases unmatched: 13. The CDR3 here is CSVPGILTSGSYEQYF. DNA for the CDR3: TGCAGTGTCCCGGGGATCCTGACTAGCGGGTCCTACGAGCAGTACTTC.

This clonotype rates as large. CDR3: CSATADTQYF. CDR3 nucleotide sequence: TGCAGCGCTACGGCAGATACGCAGTATTTT. The gene calls are TRBV29-1 and TRBJ2-3; D unclear. V was cut by 7 bases and J by 4 bases, with 6 bases left in between. The CDR3 consists of 10 residues. CDR1 and CDR2 (germline): SQVTM, ANQGSEA.

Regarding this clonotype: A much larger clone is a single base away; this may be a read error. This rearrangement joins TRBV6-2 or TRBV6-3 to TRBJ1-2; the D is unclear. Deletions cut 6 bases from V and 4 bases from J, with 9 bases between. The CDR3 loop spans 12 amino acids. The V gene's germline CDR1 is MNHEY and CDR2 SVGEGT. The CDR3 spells CASSPNIYGYTF. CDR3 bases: TGTGCCAGCAGCCCAAATATCTATGGCTACACCTTC.

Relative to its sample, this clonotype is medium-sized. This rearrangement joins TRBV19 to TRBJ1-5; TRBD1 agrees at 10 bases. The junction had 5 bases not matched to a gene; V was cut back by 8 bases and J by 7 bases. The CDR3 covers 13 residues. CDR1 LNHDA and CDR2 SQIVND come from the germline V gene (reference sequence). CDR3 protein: CASGQGVRQPQHF. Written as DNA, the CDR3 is TGTGCCAGTGGACAGGGGGTACGCCAGCCCCAGCATTTT.

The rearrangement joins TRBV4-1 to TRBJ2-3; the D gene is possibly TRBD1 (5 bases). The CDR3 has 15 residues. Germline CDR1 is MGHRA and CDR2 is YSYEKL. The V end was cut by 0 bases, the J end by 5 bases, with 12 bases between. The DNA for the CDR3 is TGCGCCAGCAGCCAAGATCTTAGGGGAAGAGATACGCAGTATTTT. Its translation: CASSQDLRGRDTQYF.

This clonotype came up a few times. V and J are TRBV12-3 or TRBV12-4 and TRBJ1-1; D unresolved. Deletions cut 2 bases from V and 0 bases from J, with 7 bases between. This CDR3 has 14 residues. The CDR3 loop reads CASSLKVMNTEAFF. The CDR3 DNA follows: TGTGCCAGCAGTTTAAAAGTCATGAACACTGAAGCTTTCTTT.

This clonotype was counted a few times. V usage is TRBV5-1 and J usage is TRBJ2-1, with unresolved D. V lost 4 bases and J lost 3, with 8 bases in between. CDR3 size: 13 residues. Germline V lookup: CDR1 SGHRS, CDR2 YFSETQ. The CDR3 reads CASSEPGYNEQFF. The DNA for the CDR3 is TGCGCCAGCAGCGAACCCGGCTACAATGAGCAGTTCTTC.

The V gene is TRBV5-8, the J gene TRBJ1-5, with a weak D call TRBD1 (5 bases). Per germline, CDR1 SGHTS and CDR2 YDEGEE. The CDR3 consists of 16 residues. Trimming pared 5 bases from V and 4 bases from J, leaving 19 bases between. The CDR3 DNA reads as TGTGCCAGCAGATATGCGGGACGGGGGGGGAATCAGCCCCAGCATTTT. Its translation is CASRYAGRGGNQPQHF.

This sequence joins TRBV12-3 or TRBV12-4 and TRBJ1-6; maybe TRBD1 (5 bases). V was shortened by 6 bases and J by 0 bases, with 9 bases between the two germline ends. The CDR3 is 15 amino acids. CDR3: CASRPGGSYNSPLHF. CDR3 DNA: TGTGCCAGCAGGCCGGGGGGCTCCTATAATTCACCCCTCCACTTT.

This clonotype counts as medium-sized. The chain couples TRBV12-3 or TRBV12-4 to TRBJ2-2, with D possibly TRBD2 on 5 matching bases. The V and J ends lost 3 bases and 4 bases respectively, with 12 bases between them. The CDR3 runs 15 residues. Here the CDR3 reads CASSLDGLITGELFF. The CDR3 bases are TGTGCCAGCAGTTTGGACGGACTGATCACCGGGGAGCTGTTTTTT.

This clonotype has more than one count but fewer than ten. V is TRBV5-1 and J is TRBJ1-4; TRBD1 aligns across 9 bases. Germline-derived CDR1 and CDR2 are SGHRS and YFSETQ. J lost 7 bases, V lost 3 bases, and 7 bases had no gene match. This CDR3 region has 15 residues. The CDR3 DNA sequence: TGCGCCAGCAGCTCTCACAGGGGGCTTGGTGAAAAACTGTTTTTT. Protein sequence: CASSSHRGLGEKLFF.

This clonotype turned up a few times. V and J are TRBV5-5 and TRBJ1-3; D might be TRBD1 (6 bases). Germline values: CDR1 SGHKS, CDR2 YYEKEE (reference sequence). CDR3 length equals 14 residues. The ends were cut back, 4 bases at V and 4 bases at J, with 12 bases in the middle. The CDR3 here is CASSRPGAGNTIYF. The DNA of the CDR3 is TGTGCCAGCAGCCGACCGGGGGCAGGAAACACCATATATTTT.

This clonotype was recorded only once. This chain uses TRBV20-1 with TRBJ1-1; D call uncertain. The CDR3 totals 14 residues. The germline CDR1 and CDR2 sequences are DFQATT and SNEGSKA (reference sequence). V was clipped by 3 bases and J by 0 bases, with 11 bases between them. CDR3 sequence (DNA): TGCAGTGCTAGCGATGCACGGGTGAACACTGAAGCTTTCTTT. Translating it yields CSASDARVNTEAFF.

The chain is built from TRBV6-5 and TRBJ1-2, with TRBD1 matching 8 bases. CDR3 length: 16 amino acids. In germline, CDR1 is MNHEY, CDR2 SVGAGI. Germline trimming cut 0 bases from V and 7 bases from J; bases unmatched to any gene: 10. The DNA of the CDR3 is TGTGCCAGCAGTTACTCCCTATCAGGGGGCATTGGTGGCTACACCTTC. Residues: CASSYSLSGGIGGYTF.

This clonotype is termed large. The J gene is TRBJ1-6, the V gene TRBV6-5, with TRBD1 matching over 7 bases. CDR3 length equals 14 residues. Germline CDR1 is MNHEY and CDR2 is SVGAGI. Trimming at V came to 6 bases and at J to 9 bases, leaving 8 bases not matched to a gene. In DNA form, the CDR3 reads TGTGCCAGCAGCAACAGGGGAGTGGCTTCACCCCTCCACTTT. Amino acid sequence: CASSNRGVASPLHF.